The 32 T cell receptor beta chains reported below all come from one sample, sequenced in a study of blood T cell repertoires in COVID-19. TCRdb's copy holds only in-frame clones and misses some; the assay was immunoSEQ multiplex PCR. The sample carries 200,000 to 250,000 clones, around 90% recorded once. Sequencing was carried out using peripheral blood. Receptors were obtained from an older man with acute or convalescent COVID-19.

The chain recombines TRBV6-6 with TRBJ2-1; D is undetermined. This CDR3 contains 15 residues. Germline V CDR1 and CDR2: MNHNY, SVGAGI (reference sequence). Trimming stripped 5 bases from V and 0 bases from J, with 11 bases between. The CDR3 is CASSGPMSSYNEQFF. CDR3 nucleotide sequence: TGTGCCAGCAGTGGGCCTATGAGCTCCTACAATGAGCAGTTCTTC.

The DNA of the CDR3 is TGTGCCAGCAGCCCCCCGCGGACTTTAAACTATGGCTACACCTTC. Its translation: CASSPPRTLNYGYTF. The rearrangement links TRBV6-6 to TRBJ1-2; no clear D gene. Germline V gene lookup returns CDR1 MNHNY and CDR2 SVGAGI (reference sequence). V lost 6 bases to trimming and J lost 2 bases, with 16 bases between them. The CDR3 sequence is 15 residues long.

CDR3 bases: TGCGCCAGCAGCCAAGTAGGGGCCGGGACTAGCGGCCCCGATACGCAGTATTTT. Translated: CASSQVGAGTSGPDTQYF. The rearrangement links TRBV4-1 to TRBJ2-3; TRBD2 matches at 11 bases. Per germline, CDR1 MGHRA and CDR2 YSYEKL. Trimming at V came to 1 base and at J to 6 bases, leaving 12 bases not matched to a gene. This CDR3 spans 18 amino acids.

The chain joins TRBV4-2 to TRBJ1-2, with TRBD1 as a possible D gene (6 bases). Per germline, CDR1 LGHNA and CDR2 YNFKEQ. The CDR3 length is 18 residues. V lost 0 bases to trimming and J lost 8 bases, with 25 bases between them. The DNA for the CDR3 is TGTGCCAGCAGCCAAGATTATCGCGCCGTCAGGGGAGAGGTCGGCTACACCTTC. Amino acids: CASSQDYRAVRGEVGYTF.

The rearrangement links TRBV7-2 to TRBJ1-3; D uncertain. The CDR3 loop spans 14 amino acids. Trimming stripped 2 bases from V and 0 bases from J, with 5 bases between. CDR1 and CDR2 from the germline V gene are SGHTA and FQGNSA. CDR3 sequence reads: CASSLSTSGNTIYF. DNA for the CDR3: TGTGCCAGCAGCTTATCTACCTCTGGAAACACCATATATTTT.

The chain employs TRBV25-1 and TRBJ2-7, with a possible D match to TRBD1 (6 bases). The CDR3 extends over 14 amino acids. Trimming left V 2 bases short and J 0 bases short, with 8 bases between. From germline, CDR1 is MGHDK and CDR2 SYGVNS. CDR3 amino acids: CASSEGGLSYEQYF. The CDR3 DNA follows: TGTGCCAGCAGTGAAGGGGGCCTCTCCTACGAGCAGTACTTC.

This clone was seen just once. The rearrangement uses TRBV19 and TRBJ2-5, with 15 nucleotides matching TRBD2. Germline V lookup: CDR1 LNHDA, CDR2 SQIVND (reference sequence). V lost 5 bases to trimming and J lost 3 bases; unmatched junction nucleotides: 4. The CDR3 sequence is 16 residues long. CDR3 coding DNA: TGTGCCAGTAGTCCCCGGACTAGCGGGGGGGAAGAGACCCAGTACTTC. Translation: CASSPRTSGGEETQYF.

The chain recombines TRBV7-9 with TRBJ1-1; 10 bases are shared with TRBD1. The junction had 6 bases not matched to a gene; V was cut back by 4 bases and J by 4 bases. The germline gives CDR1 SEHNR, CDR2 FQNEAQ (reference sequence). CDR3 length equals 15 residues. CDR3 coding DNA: TGTGCCAGCAGCTGGGACAGGGGACGAGGCACTGAAGCTTTCTTT. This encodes CASSWDRGRGTEAFF.

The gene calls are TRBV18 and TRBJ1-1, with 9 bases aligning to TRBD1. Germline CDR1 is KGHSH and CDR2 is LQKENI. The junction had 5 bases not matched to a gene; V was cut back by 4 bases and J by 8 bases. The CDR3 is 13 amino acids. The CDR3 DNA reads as TGTGCCAGCTCACTCGGACAGGGGCGGGAAGCTTTCTTT. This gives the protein CASSLGQGREAFF.

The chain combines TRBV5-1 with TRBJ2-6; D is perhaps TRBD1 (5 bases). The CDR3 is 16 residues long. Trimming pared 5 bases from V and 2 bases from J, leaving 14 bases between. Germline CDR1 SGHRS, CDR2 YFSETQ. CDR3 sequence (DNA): TGCGCCAGCAGACTCGACAGTTTTCCTGGGGCCAACGTCCTGACTTTC. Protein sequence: CASRLDSFPGANVLTF.

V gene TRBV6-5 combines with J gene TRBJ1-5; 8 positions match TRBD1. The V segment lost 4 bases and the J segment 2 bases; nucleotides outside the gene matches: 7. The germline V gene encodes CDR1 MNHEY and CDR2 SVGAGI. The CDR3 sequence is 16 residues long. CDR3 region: CASSLSGTGGNQPQHF. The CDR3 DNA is TGTGCCAGCAGTTTGTCCGGGACAGGAGGCAATCAGCCCCAGCATTTT.

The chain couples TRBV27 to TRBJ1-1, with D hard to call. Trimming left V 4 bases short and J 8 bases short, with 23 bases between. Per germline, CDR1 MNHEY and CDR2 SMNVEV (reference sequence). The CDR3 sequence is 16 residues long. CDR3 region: CASSSRSRLSGLEAFF. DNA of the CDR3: TGTGCCAGCAGTTCACGCTCTCGGTTATCGGGTCTCGAAGCTTTCTTT.

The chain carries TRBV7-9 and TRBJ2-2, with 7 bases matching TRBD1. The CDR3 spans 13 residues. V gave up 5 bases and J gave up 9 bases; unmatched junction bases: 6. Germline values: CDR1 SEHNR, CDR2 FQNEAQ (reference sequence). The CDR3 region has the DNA TGTGCCAGCAGCCCGAGACAGGGTTGGGAGCTGTTTTTT. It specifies CASSPRQGWELFF.

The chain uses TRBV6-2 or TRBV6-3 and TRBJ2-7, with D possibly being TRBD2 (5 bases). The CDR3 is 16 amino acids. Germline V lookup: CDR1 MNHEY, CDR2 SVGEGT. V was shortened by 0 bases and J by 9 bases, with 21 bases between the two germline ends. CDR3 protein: CASSYSRGRCLEGQYF. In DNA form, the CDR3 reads TGTGCCAGCAGTTACTCGAGAGGTAGGTGTCTAGAGGGGCAGTACTTC.

CDR3: CASSQDRVNTEAFF. The CDR3 bases are TGTGCCAGCTCACAGGACAGGGTGAACACTGAAGCTTTCTTT. The V gene is TRBV18, the J gene TRBJ1-1; TRBD1 aligns across 8 bases. This CDR3 comprises 14 residues. Germline V lookup: CDR1 KGHSH, CDR2 LQKENI. Trimming at V came to 4 bases and at J to 0 bases, leaving 1 base not matched to a gene.

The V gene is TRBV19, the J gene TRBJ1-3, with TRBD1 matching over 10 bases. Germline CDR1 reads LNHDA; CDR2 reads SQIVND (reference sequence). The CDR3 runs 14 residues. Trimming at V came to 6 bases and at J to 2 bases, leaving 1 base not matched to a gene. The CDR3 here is CASRDRGPGNTIYF. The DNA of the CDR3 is TGTGCCAGTAGAGACAGGGGGCCTGGAAACACCATATATTTT.

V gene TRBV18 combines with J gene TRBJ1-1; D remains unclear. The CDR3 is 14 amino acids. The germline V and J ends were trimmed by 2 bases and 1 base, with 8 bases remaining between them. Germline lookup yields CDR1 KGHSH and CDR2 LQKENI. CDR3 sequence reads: CASSPAGENTEAFF. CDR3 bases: TGTGCCAGCTCACCAGCCGGGGAGAACACTGAAGCTTTCTTT. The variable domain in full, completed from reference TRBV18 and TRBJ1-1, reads NAGVMQNPRHLVRRRGQEARLRCSPMKGHSHVYWYRQLPEEGLKFMVYLQKENIIDESGMPKERFSAEFPKEGPSILRIQQVVRGDSAAYFCASSPAGENTEAFFGQGTRLTVV.

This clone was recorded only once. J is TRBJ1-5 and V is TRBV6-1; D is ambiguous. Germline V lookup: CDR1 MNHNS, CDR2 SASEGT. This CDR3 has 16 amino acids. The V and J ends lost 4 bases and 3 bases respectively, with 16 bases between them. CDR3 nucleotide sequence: TGTGCCAGCAGTGGCCCTAGCGGGCAGTTCAATCAGCCCCAGCATTTT. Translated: CASSGPSGQFNQPQHF.

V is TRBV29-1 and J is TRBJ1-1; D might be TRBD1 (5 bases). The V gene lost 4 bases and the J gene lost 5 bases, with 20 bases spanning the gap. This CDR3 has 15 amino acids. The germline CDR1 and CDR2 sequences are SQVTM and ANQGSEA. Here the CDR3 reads CSVVGPGEIVTEAFF. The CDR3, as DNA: TGCAGCGTTGTGGGGCCTGGGGAAATAGTGACTGAAGCTTTCTTT.

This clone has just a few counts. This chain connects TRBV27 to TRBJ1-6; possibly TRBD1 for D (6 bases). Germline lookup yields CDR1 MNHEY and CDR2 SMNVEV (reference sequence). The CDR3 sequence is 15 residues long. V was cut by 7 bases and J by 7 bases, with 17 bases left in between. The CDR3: CASKQGLRTNSPLHF. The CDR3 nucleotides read TGTGCCAGCAAACAGGGTCTTCGTACGAATTCACCCCTCCACTTT.

CDR3 region: CASSFSGVNTEAFF. DNA for the CDR3: TGTGCCAGCAGTTTTTCAGGGGTGAACACTGAAGCTTTCTTT. The chain couples TRBV2 to TRBJ1-1; possibly TRBD1 for D (6 bases). This CDR3 has 14 amino acids. The germline V and J ends were trimmed by 5 bases and 0 bases, with 10 bases remaining between them. The germline CDR1 and CDR2 sequences are SNHLY and FYNNEI.

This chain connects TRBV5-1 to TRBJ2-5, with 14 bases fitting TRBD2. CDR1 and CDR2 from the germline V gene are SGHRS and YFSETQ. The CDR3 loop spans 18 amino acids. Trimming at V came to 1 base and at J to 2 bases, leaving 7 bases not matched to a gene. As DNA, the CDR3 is TGCGCCAGCAGCTTGAGACTAGCGGGGGGGCCGGGGCAAGAGACCCAGTACTTC. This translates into CASSLRLAGGPGQETQYF. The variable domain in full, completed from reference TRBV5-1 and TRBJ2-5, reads KAGVTQTPRYLIKTRGQQVTLSCSPISGHRSVSWYQQTPGQGLQFLFEYFSETQRNKGNFPGRFSGRQFSNSRSEMNVSTLELGDSALYLCASSLRLAGGPGQETQYFGPGTRLLVL.

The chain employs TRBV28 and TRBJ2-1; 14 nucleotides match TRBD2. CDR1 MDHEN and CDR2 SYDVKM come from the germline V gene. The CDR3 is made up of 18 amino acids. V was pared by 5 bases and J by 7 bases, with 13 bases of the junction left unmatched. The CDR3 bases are TGTGCCAGCAGTCAACAGGGGGCCGGACTAGCGGGAGGTAATGAGCAGTTCTTC. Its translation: CASSQQGAGLAGGNEQFF.

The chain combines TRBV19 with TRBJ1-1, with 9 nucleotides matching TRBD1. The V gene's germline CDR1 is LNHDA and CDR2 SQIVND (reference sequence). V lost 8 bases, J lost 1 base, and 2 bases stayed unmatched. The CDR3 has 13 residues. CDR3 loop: CASGTGPNTEAFF. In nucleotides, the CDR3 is TGTGCCAGTGGGACAGGGCCGAACACTGAAGCTTTCTTT.

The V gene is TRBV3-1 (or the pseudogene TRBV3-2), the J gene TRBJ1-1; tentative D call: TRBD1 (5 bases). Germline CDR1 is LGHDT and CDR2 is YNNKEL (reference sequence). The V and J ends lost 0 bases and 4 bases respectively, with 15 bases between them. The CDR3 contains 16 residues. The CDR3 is CASSQEVGLRGTEAFF. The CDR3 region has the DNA TGTGCCAGCAGCCAAGAGGTGGGACTGAGGGGCACTGAAGCTTTCTTT.

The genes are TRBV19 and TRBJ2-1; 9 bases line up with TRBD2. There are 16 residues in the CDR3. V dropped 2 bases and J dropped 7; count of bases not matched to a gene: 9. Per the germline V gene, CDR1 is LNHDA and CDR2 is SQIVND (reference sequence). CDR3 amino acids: CASSIIIAGAGNEQFF. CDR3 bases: TGTGCCAGTAGTATAATAATAGCGGGAGCAGGAAATGAGCAGTTCTTC.

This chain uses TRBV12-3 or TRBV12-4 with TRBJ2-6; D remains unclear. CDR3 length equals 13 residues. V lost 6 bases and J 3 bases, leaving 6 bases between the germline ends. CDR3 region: CASRLGGANVLTF. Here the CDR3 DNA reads TGTGCCAGCAGACTTGGTGGGGCCAACGTCCTGACTTTC.

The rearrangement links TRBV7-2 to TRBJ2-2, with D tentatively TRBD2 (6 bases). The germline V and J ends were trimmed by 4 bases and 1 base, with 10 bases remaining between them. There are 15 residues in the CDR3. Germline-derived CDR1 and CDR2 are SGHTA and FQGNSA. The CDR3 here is CASSSRRGNTGELFF. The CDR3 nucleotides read TGTGCCAGCAGCTCCCGGCGGGGGAACACCGGGGAGCTGTTTTTT.

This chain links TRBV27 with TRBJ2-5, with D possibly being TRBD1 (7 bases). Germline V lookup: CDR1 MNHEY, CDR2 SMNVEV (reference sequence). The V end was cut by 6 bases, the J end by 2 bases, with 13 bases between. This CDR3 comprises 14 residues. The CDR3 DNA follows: TGTGCCAGCAGGTCAGCAGGGGGGCAAGAGACCCAGTACTTC. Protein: CASRSAGGQETQYF.

The CDR3 region is CASSYQGTATNEKLFF. As DNA, the CDR3 is TGTGCCAGCAGCTATCAGGGTACCGCAACTAATGAAAAACTGTTTTTT. The genes are TRBV7-2 and TRBJ1-4; possible D gene TRBD1, 5 bases. This CDR3 region has 16 residues. Between the trimmed V and J ends, which lost 4 bases and 0 bases, there was a span of 12 bases. In germline, CDR1 is SGHTA, CDR2 FQGNSA.

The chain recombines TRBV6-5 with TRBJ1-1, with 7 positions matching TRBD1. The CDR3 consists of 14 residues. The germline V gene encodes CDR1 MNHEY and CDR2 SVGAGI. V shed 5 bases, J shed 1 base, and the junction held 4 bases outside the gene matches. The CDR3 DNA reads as TGTGCCAGCAGTAGAGACAGGGAGAACACTGAAGCTTTCTTT. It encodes CASSRDRENTEAFF.

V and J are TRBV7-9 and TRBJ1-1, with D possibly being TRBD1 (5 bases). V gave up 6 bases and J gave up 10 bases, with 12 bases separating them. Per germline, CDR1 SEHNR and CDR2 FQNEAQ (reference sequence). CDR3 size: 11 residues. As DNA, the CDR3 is TGTGCCAGCAGACTCGCAGGGCGAGCTTTCTTT. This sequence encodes CASRLAGRAFF.